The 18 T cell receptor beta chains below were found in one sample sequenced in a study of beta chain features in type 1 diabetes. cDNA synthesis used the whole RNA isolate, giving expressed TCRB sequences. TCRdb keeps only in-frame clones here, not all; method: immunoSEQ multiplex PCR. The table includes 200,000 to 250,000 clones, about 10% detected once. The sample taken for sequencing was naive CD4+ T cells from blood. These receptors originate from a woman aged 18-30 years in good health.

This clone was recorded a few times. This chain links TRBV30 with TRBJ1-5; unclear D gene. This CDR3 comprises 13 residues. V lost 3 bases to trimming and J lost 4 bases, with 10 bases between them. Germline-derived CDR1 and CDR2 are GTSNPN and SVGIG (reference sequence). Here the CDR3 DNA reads TGTGCCTGGAGCCCCGGGGTAAATCAGCCCCAGCATTTT. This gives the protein CAWSPGVNQPQHF. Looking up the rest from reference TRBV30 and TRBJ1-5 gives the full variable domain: SQTIHQWPATLVQPVGSPLSLECTVEGTSNPNLYWYRQAAGRGLQLLFYSVGIGQISSEVPQNLSASRPQDRQFILSSKKLLLSDSGFYLCAWSPGVNQPQHFGDGTRLSIL.

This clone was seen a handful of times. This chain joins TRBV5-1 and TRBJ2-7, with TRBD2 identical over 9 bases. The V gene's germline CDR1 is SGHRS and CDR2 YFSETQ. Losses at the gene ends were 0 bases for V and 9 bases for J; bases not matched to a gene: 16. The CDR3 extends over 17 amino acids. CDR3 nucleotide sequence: TGCGCCAGCAGCTTGGGTCCAATAGCGGGGGCGCCCGGGGGGCAGTACTTC. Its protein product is CASSLGPIAGAPGGQYF.

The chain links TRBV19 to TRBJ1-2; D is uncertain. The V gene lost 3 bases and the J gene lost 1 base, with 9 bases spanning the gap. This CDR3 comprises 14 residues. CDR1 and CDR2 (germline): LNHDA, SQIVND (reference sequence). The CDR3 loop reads CASSIEGVNYGYTF. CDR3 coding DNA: TGTGCCAGTAGTATCGAGGGAGTTAACTATGGCTACACCTTC.

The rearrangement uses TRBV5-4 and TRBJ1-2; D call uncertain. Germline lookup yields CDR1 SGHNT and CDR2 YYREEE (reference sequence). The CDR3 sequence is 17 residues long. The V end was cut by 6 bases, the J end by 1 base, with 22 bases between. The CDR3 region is CASNRRGVSEINYGYTF. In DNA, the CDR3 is TGTGCCAGCAACCGCCGAGGCGTTTCGGAGATTAACTATGGCTACACCTTC.

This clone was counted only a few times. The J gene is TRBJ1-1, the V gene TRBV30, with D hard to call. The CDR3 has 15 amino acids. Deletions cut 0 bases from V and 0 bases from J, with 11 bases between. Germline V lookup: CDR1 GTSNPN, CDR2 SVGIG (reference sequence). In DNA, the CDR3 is TGTGCCTGGAGTGTAACCGGGGAGTTGAACACTGAAGCTTTCTTT. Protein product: CAWSVTGELNTEAFF.

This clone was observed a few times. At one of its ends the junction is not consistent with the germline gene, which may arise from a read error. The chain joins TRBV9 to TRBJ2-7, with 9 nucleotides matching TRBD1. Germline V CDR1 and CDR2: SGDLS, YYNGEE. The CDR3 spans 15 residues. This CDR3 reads CASGVGGGQGREQYF. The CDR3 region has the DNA TGTGCCAGCGGCGTAGGAGGGGGACAGGGACGGGAGCAGTACTTC.

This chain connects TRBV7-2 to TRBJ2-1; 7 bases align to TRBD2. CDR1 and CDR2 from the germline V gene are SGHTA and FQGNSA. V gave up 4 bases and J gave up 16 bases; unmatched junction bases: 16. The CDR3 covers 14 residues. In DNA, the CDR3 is TGTGCCAGCAGCTCCCGAGGGTGGGCCGGGACTAAATTCTTC. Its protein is CASSSRGWAGTKFF.

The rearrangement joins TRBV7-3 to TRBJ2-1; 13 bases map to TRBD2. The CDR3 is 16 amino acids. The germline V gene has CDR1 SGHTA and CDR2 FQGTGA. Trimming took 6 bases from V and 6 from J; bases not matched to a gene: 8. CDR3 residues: CASSPLGLAGSNEQFF. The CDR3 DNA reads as TGTGCCAGCAGTCCGTTGGGACTAGCGGGAAGCAATGAGCAGTTCTTC. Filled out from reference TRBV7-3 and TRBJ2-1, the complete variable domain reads GAGVSQTPSNKVTEKGKYVELRCDPISGHTALYWYRQSLGQGPEFLIYFQGTGAADDSGLPNDRFFAVRPEGSVSTLKIQRTERGDSAVYLCASSPLGLAGSNEQFFGPGTRLTVL.

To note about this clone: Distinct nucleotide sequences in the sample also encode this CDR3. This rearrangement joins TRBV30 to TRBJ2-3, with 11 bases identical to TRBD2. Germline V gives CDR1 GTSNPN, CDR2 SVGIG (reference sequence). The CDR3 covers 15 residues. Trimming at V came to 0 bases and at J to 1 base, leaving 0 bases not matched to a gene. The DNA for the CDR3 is TGTGCCTGGAGTGTACTAGCGGGAGGCACAGATACGCAGTATTTT. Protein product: CAWSVLAGGTDTQYF.

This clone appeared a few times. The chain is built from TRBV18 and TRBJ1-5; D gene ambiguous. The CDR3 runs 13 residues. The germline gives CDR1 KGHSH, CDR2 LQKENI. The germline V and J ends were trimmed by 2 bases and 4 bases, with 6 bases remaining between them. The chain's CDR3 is CASSPSLNQPQHF. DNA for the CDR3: TGTGCCAGCTCACCATCCCTAAATCAGCCCCAGCATTTT.

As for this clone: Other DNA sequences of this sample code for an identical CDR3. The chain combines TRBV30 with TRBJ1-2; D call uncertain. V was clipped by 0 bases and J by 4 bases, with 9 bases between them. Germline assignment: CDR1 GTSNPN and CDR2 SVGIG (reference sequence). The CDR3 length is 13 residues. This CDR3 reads CAWSVGGTYGYTF. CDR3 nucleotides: TGTGCCTGGAGTGTAGGCGGTACCTATGGCTACACCTTC.

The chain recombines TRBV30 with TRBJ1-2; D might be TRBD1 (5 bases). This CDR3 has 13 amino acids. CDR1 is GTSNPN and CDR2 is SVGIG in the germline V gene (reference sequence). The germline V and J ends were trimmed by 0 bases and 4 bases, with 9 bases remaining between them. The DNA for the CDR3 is TGTGCCTGGAGTGTGTTCCAGGGCTATGGCTACACCTTC. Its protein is CAWSVFQGYGYTF. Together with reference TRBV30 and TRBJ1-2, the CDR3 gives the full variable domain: SQTIHQWPATLVQPVGSPLSLECTVEGTSNPNLYWYRQAAGRGLQLLFYSVGIGQISSEVPQNLSASRPQDRQFILSSKKLLLSDSGFYLCAWSVFQGYGYTFGSGTRLTVV.

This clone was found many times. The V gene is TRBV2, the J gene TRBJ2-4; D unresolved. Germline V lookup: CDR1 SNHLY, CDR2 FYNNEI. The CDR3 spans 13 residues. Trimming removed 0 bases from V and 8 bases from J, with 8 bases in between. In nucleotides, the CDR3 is TGTGCCAGCAGTGAAGCGCTTCGGTACATTCAGTACTTC. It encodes CASSEALRYIQYF.

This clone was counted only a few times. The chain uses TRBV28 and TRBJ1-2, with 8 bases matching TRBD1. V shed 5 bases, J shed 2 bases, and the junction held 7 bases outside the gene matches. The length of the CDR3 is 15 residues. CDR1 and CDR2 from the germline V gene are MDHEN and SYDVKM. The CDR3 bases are TGTGCCAGCAGTACCCAACGGGACAGGAACTATGGCTACACCTTC. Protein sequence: CASSTQRDRNYGYTF.

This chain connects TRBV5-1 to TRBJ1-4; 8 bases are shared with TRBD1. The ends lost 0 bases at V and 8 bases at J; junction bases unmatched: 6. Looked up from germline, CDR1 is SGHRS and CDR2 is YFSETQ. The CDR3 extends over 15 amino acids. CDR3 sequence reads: CASSLGVGQDEKLFF. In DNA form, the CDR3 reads TGCGCCAGCAGCTTGGGCGTGGGACAGGACGAAAAACTGTTTTTT.

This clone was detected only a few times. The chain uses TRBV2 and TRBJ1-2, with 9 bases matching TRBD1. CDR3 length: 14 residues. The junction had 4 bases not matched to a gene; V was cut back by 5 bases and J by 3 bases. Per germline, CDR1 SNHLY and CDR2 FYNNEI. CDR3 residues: CASSRRDRDYGYTF. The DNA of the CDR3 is TGTGCCAGCAGTAGACGGGACAGGGACTATGGCTACACCTTC. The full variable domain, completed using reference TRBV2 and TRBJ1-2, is EPEVTQTPSHQVTQMGQEVILRCVPISNHLYFYWYRQILGQKVEFLVSFYNNEISEKSEIFDDQFSVERPDGSNFTLKIRSTKLEDSAMYFCASSRRDRDYGYTFGSGTRLTVV.

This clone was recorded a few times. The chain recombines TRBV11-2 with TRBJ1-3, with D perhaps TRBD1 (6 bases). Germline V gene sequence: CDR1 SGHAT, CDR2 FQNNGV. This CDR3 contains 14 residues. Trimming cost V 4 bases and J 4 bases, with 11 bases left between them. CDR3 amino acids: CASSSGQKGNTIYF. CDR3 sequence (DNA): TGTGCCAGCAGCTCAGGACAGAAAGGAAACACCATATATTTT.

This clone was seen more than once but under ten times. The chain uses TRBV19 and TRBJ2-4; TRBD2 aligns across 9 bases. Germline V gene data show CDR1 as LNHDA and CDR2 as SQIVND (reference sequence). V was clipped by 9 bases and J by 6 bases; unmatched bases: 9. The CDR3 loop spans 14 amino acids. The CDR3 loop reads CASLEGGRANIQYF. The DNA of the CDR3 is TGTGCCAGCCTGGAAGGCGGGAGGGCAAACATTCAGTACTTC. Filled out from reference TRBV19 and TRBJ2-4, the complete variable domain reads DGGITQSPKYLFRKEGQNVTLSCEQNLNHDAMYWYRQDPGQGLRLIYYSQIVNDFQKGDIAEGYSVSREKKESFPLTVTSAQKNPTAFYLCASLEGGRANIQYFGAGTRLSVL.